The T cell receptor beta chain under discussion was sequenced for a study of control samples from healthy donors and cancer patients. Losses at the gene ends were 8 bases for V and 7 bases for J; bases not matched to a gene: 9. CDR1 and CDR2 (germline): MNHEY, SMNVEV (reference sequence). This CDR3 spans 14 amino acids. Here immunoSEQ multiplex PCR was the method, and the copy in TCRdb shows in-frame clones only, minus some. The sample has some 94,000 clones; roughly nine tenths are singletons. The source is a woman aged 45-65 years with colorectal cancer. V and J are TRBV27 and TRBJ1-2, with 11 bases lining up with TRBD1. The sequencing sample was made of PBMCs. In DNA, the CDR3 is TGTGCCAGCGGATCGTGGGGGACAGGGGGTGGCTACACCTTC. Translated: CASGSWGTGGGYTF.